The 8 T cell receptor beta chains presented below share a single source sample, sequenced in a study of blood T cell repertoires in COVID-19. Profiling relied on immunoSEQ multiplex PCR, and the TCRdb table lists in-frame clones only, not all of them. The sample includes about 260,000 clones, approximately 84% of them seen just once. Sequenced material: peripheral blood. These receptors all stem from a human donor in a cohort sampled during active COVID-19.

The chain recombines TRBV12-3 or TRBV12-4 with TRBJ2-4; maybe TRBD1 (5 bases). Trimming left V 5 bases short and J 8 bases short, with 10 bases between. The CDR3 has 12 amino acids. Here the CDR3 DNA reads TGTGCCAGCAGTCAAATAGGGGACATTCAGTACTTC. Translating gives CASSQIGDIQYF.

The chain uses TRBV12-3 or TRBV12-4 and TRBJ2-2, with D possibly matching TRBD1 (6 bases). The CDR3 is made up of 13 amino acids. Trimming pared 4 bases from V and 11 bases from J, leaving 14 bases between. The CDR3 region is CASSSRTVPELFF. CDR3 nucleotide sequence: TGTGCCAGCAGTTCCCGGACAGTCCCCGAGCTGTTTTTT.

The rearrangement links TRBV7-9 to TRBJ2-3, with D possibly matching TRBD2 (6 bases). Germline V lookup: CDR1 SEHNR, CDR2 FQNEAQ (reference sequence). Trimming removed 3 bases from V and 1 base from J, with 14 bases in between. The CDR3 is made up of 16 amino acids. The CDR3 nucleotides read TGTGCCAGCAGCTTTTCTAGCGCCTTAGGCACAGATACGCAGTATTTT. Translation: CASSFSSALGTDTQYF.

The rearrangement joins TRBV4-1 to TRBJ1-5, with D possibly being TRBD1 (5 bases). V lost 1 base, J lost 7 bases, and 11 bases lay in between. Germline CDR1 MGHRA, CDR2 YSYEKL. This CDR3 spans 14 amino acids. CDR3 in DNA: TGCGCCAGCAGCCAAGTACAGGTGGGACAGCCCCAGCATTTT. Translation: CASSQVQVGQPQHF.

This clone turned up a few times. V and J are TRBV2 and TRBJ1-1; TRBD1 is a possible D gene (6 bases). V was shortened by 6 bases and J by 2 bases, with 10 bases between the two germline ends. Germline V CDR1 and CDR2: SNHLY, FYNNEI. This CDR3 has 13 residues. The CDR3 region is CASREQGNTEAFF. The CDR3 DNA follows: TGTGCCAGCAGGGAACAGGGTAACACTGAAGCTTTCTTT.

The chain couples TRBV3-1 (or the pseudogene TRBV3-2) to TRBJ1-1, with D possibly TRBD1 on 6 matching bases. This CDR3 comprises 16 residues. Trimming removed 1 base from V and 5 bases from J, with 17 bases in between. Germline CDR1 and CDR2: LGHDT and YNNKEL (reference sequence). The CDR3 nucleotides are TGTGCCAGCAGCCAAGGGGGGCGCGGGGGGCAAACTGAAGCTTTCTTT. Translating gives CASSQGGRGGQTEAFF.

The V call is TRBV19, the J call TRBJ1-5; 7 positions agree with TRBD1. The CDR3 length is 14 residues. Germline CDR1 reads LNHDA; CDR2 reads SQIVND (reference sequence). Trimming at V came to 10 bases and at J to 2 bases, leaving 8 bases not matched to a gene. The CDR3 region is CATDDRAGNQPQHF. The CDR3 bases are TGTGCCACCGATGACAGGGCCGGCAATCAGCCCCAGCATTTT.

This clone has a handful of counts. The chain employs TRBV10-3 and TRBJ2-2, with D possibly TRBD2 on 5 matching bases. CDR3 length equals 16 residues. The V gene lost 0 bases and the J gene lost 7 bases, with 15 bases spanning the gap. Germline CDR1 ENHRY, CDR2 SYGVKD. DNA for the CDR3: TGTGCCATCAGTGAGTCCGGGCGGGTCGGTGGCGGGGAGCTGTTTTTT. It specifies CAISESGRVGGGELFF.